This entry features one T cell receptor (beta chain) sequence. Only one count was recorded for this clone. Its antigen target is currently unknown. No much larger clone is present one base from it, and per-base qualities are unavailable. CDR1 MGHDK and CDR2 SYGVNS are derived from the germline V gene. V is pared back by 3 bases and J by 3 bases, with 11 bases lying between the germline termini. The cysteine opens and the phenylalanine closes a CDR3 of 14 amino acids. Only the CDR3 part of the read is kept: 42 bases, read in frame from the first base. The CDR3 regions of human TCRbeta chains were analyzed by immunosequencing. On the authors' methods: Repertoire TCRs were checked for matches against a reference library of SARS-CoV-2-specific TCRs that had been generated using the MIRA antigen-specificity platform. Breadth meant the fraction of unique TCRs that were SARS-CoV-2-associated, whereas depth meant the fraction of total T cells that were SARS-CoV-2-associated. Using the MIRA data, every spike-specific TCR was mapped to the spike region that the TCR reacted to and assigned to either a CD4 or a CD8 class. Log10-transformed breadth and depth values were compared by one-way ANOVA with Sidak's multiple comparisons tests. Held by TCRdb, this immuneACCESS table contains in-frame sequences only and omits some clones. Under half of the omission traces to an unresolved V gene where checked; the cause of the rest is unknown. Clone size and V and J calls were adopted from that table, with D and trimming inferred from the DNA. For this sample the table gives about 110,000 clones, of which approximately 90% were detected only once. Of the sample, about 9.1% falls within the top ten clones.

The data originate from a study of T cell responses to AZD1222 COVID-19 vaccine (dated by TCRdb to the early 2020s). Regarding the research as a whole: AZD1222 recipients whose second dose came at about 4 weeks and those whose second dose came at about 12 weeks were combined into one group, since spike-specific TCR depth and breadth did not differ between the two schedules. A total of 230 to 250 trial participants underwent TCR sequencing, of whom some 200 had received two doses of AZD1222 and 26 had received two doses of the MenACWY control vaccine. Enrollment into the trials was organized by age into subgroups of 18-55, 56-69 and 70-plus years, and those subgroups contained approximately 150, 30 and 60 TCR-sequenced participants, respectively.

Points the paper makes about the study in general: Spike-specific TCR breadth and depth rose significantly after two AZD1222 doses compared with day 0 and with MenACWY recipients. In the small 56-69-year group, the increase in depth fell short of significance, most likely because of low power. Reportedly, almost half of the unique spike-specific TCRs recognized epitopes lying outside the regions that are mutated in the B.1.351 and B.1.1.7 variants. Because no day 14 peak-response samples were available, the repertoires could be characterized only after the peak T cell response. Conclusions about previously exposed vaccinees are limited because only a handful of AZD1222 recipients were SARS-CoV-2 seropositive at baseline. Participants were mostly white British, with more females than males. The authors suggested clonal diversity may have been underestimated. CD4 TCRs associated with the vaccine covered the entire spike protein, and the dominant responses were in regions 160-218 and 743-854.

The meaning of the sample's time point label: baseline before first vaccination. Samples from vaccinated people were obtained from the UK trials COV001 and COV002, which included a single-blind randomized controlled phase 2/3 trial of AZD1222 (ChAdOx1 nCoV-19) in healthy adults. For TCRbeta chain sequencing, PBMC samples from trial participants were taken at day 0 and at day 28 after the second dose. The receptor chain draws on TRBV25-1 and TRBJ2-5; possibly the D gene is TRBD2, per 5 matching bases. The sample here was peripheral blood, taken on day 0 of AZD1222 vaccination. This clonotype was sampled from an adult in good health. The DNA sequence is given as TGTGCCAGCAGTGATGCGGGTTCAAAAGAGACCCAGTACTTC. This translates into CASSDAGSKETQYF.